This record covers a single T cell receptor (beta chain). The antigen remains undetermined. This CDR3 comprises 16 residues. The sample is drawn from a study of cytomegalovirus exposure and HLA in healthy donors. Whole-study findings and limits: TRBV6-2, TRBV6-3 and some other V segments were excluded as indistinguishable.

60 Vbeta and 13 Jbeta primers were used in PCR. The protocol was immunoSEQ multiplex PCR, while the TCRdb copy is restricted to in-frame clones and leaves out a portion. The table includes about 110,000 clones, more than 60% detected once. The chain employs TRBV21-1 and TRBJ2-5; the tabulated D call, TRBD2, remains unverified against the DNA. TRBV21-1 is an annotated pseudogene. The sequence derives from a man in his fifties or sixties in good health and CMV-seronegative. Sequencing was carried out using PBMCs. DNA of the CDR3: TGTGCCAGCAGCGCCAAGGGGGGGTCGGGGGGTAAGACCCAGTACTTC. This codes for CASSAKGGSGGKTQYF.